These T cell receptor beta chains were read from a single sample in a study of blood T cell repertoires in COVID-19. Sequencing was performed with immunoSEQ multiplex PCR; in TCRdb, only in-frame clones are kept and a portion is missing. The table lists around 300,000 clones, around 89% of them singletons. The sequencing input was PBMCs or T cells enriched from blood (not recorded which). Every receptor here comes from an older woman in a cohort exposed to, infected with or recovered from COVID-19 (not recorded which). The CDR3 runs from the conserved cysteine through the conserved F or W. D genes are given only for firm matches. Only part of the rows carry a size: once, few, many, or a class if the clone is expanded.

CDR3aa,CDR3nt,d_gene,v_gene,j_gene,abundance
CASSLLLNQPQHF,TGTGCCAGCAGTTTGTTACTCAATCAGCCCCAGCATTTT,NA,TRBV27,TRBJ1-5,NA
CASSPGTGYGYTF,TGTGCCAGCTCACCGGGGACAGGGTATGGCTACACCTTC,TRBD1,TRBV18,TRBJ1-2,NA
CASSYSMGQPGNEQYF,TGTGCCAGCAGTTACTCGATGGGACAGCCCGGAAACGAGCAGTACTTC,TRBD1,TRBV6-5,TRBJ2-7,NA
CASSFRQGRKETQYF,TGTGCCAGCAGTTTTAGACAGGGTAGGAAAGAGACCCAGTACTTC,TRBD1,TRBV6-6,TRBJ2-5,few
CATSKGQKWGLFF,TGTGCCACCAGCAAAGGACAAAAATGGGGACTGTTTTTT,NA,TRBV15,TRBJ1-4,NA
CASSQSTSGGAKNIQYF,TGCGCCAGCAGCCAATCCACTTCCGGGGGGGCCAAAAACATTCAGTACTTC,TRBD2,TRBV4-1,TRBJ2-4,NA
CASSVRQGALLNQPQHF,TGTGCCAGCAGTGTCAGACAGGGGGCTCTTCTGAATCAGCCCCAGCATTTT,TRBD1,TRBV2,TRBJ1-5,NA
CASSYGALAGEGELFF,TGTGCCAGCAGTTACGGGGCCCTAGCGGGAGAGGGGGAGCTGTTTTTT,TRBD2,TRBV6-2/TRBV6-3,TRBJ2-2,once
CASSIGRGTYNEQFF,TGTGCCAGTAGTATAGGCCGGGGGACCTACAATGAGCAGTTCTTC,NA,TRBV19,TRBJ2-1,NA
CASSLLAADTQYF,TGTGCCAGCAGCTTGCTAGCGGCAGATACGCAGTATTTT,TRBD2,TRBV7-3,TRBJ2-3,NA
CASSFEVDTQYF,TGTGCCAGCAGCTTCGAGGTAGATACGCAGTATTTT,NA,TRBV5-5,TRBJ2-3,NA
CASSPTYGQGAEAFF,TGTGCCAGCAGCCCCACCTACGGACAGGGCGCTGAAGCTTTCTTT,TRBD1,TRBV3-1/TRBV3-2,TRBJ1-1,NA
CASSETRNEQYF,TGTGCCAGCAGTGAAACTAGAAACGAGCAGTACTTC,NA,TRBV2,TRBJ2-7,once
CASTFRGGNNEQFF,TGTGCCAGCACCTTTCGGGGAGGTAACAATGAGCAGTTCTTC,NA,TRBV6-5,TRBJ2-1,NA
CASSIGQIYNEQFF,TGTGCCAGTAGTATTGGACAGATATACAATGAGCAGTTCTTC,NA,TRBV19,TRBJ2-1,NA
CASRFRRDSPYEQYF,TGTGCAAGTCGCTTTAGACGGGACAGCCCCTACGAGCAGTACTTC,NA,TRBV12-2,TRBJ2-7,NA
CASGNGGLTPYEQYF,TGTGCCAGTGGGAACGGGGGACTAACCCCCTACGAGCAGTACTTC,TRBD2,TRBV19,TRBJ2-7,NA
CASSRHGLAAEETQYF,TGTGCCAGCAGCCGTCATGGACTAGCGGCAGAAGAGACCCAGTACTTC,TRBD2,TRBV11-1,TRBJ2-5,NA
CASSAEGGYNQPQHF,TGTGCCAGCAGCGCCGAAGGGGGTTACAATCAGCCCCAGCATTTT,NA,TRBV9,TRBJ1-5,NA
CASSQGVGLLAPKNIQYF,TGTGCCAGCAGCCAAGGAGTGGGCCTTCTGGCCCCCAAAAACATTCAGTACTTC,NA,TRBV14,TRBJ2-4,NA
CASSLAERASNTEAFF,TGTGCCAGCAGCTTAGCTGAGAGGGCTTCGAACACTGAAGCTTTCTTT,NA,TRBV7-6,TRBJ1-1,NA
CATSDPAPAGVGNQPQHF,TGTGCCACCAGTGATCCCGCCCCGGCAGGGGTTGGCAATCAGCCCCAGCATTTT,NA,TRBV24-1,TRBJ1-5,NA
CAWSPRGNTEAFF,TGTGCCTGGAGTCCTCGGGGGAACACTGAAGCTTTCTTT,NA,TRBV30,TRBJ1-1,NA
CASRPSGGLGQPQHF,TGTGCCAGCCGCCCTTCCGGGGGGCTCGGGCAGCCCCAGCATTTT,NA,TRBV28,TRBJ1-5,NA
CASSLSEGPHTEAFF,TGTGCCAGCAGCTTATCGGAGGGTCCCCACACTGAAGCTTTCTTT,NA,TRBV13,TRBJ1-1,few
CASSLKGHSGSGTDTQYF,TGTGCCAGCAGCTTAAAGGGACATAGCGGGAGCGGCACAGATACGCAGTATTTT,TRBD2,TRBV13,TRBJ2-3,NA
CASSVSGGPNIQYF,TGTGCCAGCAGTGTCTCAGGGGGCCCCAACATTCAGTACTTC,TRBD1,TRBV6-4,TRBJ2-4,NA
CASSQPPGQGVAFF,TGTGCCAGCAGCCAACCCCCGGGACAGGGGGTTGCTTTCTTT,TRBD1,TRBV3-1/TRBV3-2,TRBJ1-1,NA
CASTASGGQSIYGYTF,TGCGCCAGCACAGCTTCCGGCGGACAGAGTATCTATGGCTACACCTTC,NA,TRBV5-1,TRBJ1-2,NA
CASSLGFSGPPYEQYF,TGTGCCAGCAGCTTAGGATTTAGCGGGCCTCCCTACGAGCAGTACTTC,TRBD2,TRBV7-2,TRBJ2-7,once
CASSLYVRQGANSPLHF,TGTGCCAGCAGTTTATATGTCCGACAGGGGGCAAATTCACCCCTCCACTTT,TRBD1,TRBV27,TRBJ1-6,NA